The 19 T cell receptor beta chains below come from one sample, sequenced in a study of radiation and T cells in renal cell carcinoma. The time point: blood 4 weeks post-SBRT, at nephrectomy. Treatment of the sample: 15 Gy SBRT to primary tumor, nephrectomy 4 weeks later. Libraries were prepared by immunoSEQ multiplex PCR; TCRdb keeps only in-frame clonotypes and omits some of them. The table records 97,000 or so clones, 84% of them present only once. Sequences were derived from blood, sampled from a patient whose treatment included radiotherapy and nephrectomy. The receptors come from a man in his 60s with renal cell carcinoma.

This chain connects TRBV15 to TRBJ1-5; D is unclear. Trimming removed 1 base at V and 1 base at J, with 5 bases between. The CDR3 contains 14 residues. CDR1 and CDR2 (germline): LNHNV, YYDKDF (reference sequence). The DNA of the CDR3 is TGTGCCACCAGCAGAGGAGAAAGCAATCAGCCCCAGCATTTT. The encoded protein is CATSRGESNQPQHF.

The chain joins TRBV19 to TRBJ2-7, with unresolved D. There are 15 residues in the CDR3. Trimming pared 1 base from V and 3 bases from J, leaving 13 bases between. The germline gives CDR1 LNHDA, CDR2 SQIVND (reference sequence). DNA of the CDR3: TGTGCCAGTAGTATAGTCGACGGGCCGAACTACGAGCAGTACTTC. It translates to CASSIVDGPNYEQYF.

The chain employs TRBV7-8 and TRBJ2-3; D is possibly TRBD2 (6 bases). The CDR3 sequence is 15 residues long. Germline loops: CDR1 SGHVS, CDR2 FQNEAQ. Between the trimmed V and J ends, which lost 2 bases and 1 base, there was a span of 10 bases. CDR3 nucleotide sequence: TGTGCCAGCAGCTTATTTAGCGGCGGCACAGATACGCAGTATTTT. This translates into CASSLFSGGTDTQYF.

V and J are TRBV9 and TRBJ2-3, with D perhaps TRBD1 or TRBD2 (7 bases each). Trimming cost V 4 bases and J 0 bases, with 30 bases left between them. Germline assignment: CDR1 SGDLS and CDR2 YYNGEE. The CDR3 spans 21 residues. The DNA of the CDR3 is TGTGCCAGCAGCTCCATTCCAGGGGGGGCGGGAGCCCTCACTAGCACAGATACGCAGTATTTT. Translating it yields CASSSIPGGAGALTSTDTQYF.

This clone showed up just once. The J gene is TRBJ2-1, the V gene TRBV15, with 7 bases fitting TRBD2. The V and J ends lost 0 bases and 6 bases, in that order; junction bases with no gene match: 11. CDR3 length: 17 residues. CDR1 and CDR2 (germline): LNHNV, YYDKDF (reference sequence). In DNA, the CDR3 is TGTGCCACCAGCAGAGATTTGTCCGGGAGGAGAGGCAATGAGCAGTTCTTC. It encodes CATSRDLSGRRGNEQFF.

The V call is TRBV27, the J call TRBJ1-4, with 8 positions matching TRBD1. V was clipped by 5 bases and J by 8 bases; unmatched bases: 13. The CDR3 consists of 16 residues. Germline CDR1 reads MNHEY; CDR2 reads SMNVEV (reference sequence). For the CDR3, the DNA is TGTGCCAGCAGTCCGTTGGTGACAGGGGATGAAGAAAAACTGTTTTTT. Its translation is CASSPLVTGDEEKLFF.

This rearrangement joins TRBV28 to TRBJ2-7; D might be TRBD1 (5 bases). Trimming left V 5 bases short and J 1 base short, with 9 bases between. Per the germline V gene, CDR1 is MDHEN and CDR2 is SYDVKM. This CDR3 region has 13 residues. The CDR3 DNA reads TGTGCCAGCAGTCTCAGGGCATCCTACGAGCAGTACTTC. Translating gives CASSLRASYEQYF.

The chain uses TRBV30 and TRBJ1-2; unclear D gene. V gave up 2 bases and J gave up 4 bases, with 11 bases separating them. From germline, CDR1 is GTSNPN and CDR2 SVGIG (reference sequence). This CDR3 contains 13 residues. As DNA, the CDR3 is TGTGCCTGGAGTCTACAGAGTCTCTATGGCTACACCTTC. It specifies CAWSLQSLYGYTF.

The V gene is TRBV18, the J gene TRBJ2-7; no reliable D call. CDR3 length: 13 amino acids. Germline V gene lookup returns CDR1 KGHSH and CDR2 LQKENI. Deletions cut 5 bases from V and 2 bases from J, with 10 bases between. CDR3 DNA sequence: TGTGCCAGCTCAACCTCGAGGACCTACGAGCAGTACTTC. Its protein product is CASSTSRTYEQYF. Supplemented by reference TRBV18 and TRBJ2-7, the full variable domain reads NAGVMQNPRHLVRRRGQEARLRCSPMKGHSHVYWYRQLPEEGLKFMVYLQKENIIDESGMPKERFSAEFPKEGPSILRIQQVVRGDSAAYFCASSTSRTYEQYFGPGTRLTVT.

The chain carries TRBV25-1 and TRBJ2-1, with D uncertain. Germline CDR1 is MGHDK and CDR2 is SYGVNS. V shed 3 bases and J shed 5 bases, with 11 bases lying between them. This CDR3 contains 14 residues. CDR3 protein: CASSDSPNNNEQFF. DNA for the CDR3: TGTGCCAGCAGTGACAGCCCTAATAACAATGAGCAGTTCTTC.

The chain recombines TRBV12-5 with TRBJ2-1, with 9 bases that match TRBD2. CDR3 length equals 19 residues. Trimming cost V 3 bases and J 0 bases; bases outside gene matches: 12. CDR1 is LGHNT and CDR2 is FRNRAP in the germline V gene. The CDR3 region is CASGLAPETSGISYNEQFF. The CDR3 DNA reads TGTGCTAGTGGTTTAGCCCCCGAGACTAGCGGAATCTCCTACAATGAGCAGTTCTTC.

V usage is TRBV6-1 and J usage is TRBJ1-3; D is ambiguous. The V end was cut by 4 bases, the J end by 0 bases, with 16 bases between. Germline values: CDR1 MNHNS, CDR2 SASEGT. The CDR3 extends over 17 amino acids. CDR3 region: CASSVEAGGGSGNTIYF. For the CDR3, the DNA is TGTGCCAGCAGTGTGGAGGCGGGCGGTGGCTCTGGAAACACCATATATTTT.

This clone was seen a single time. V usage is TRBV7-9 and J usage is TRBJ2-2; the D gene is possibly TRBD1 (6 bases). Germline V gives CDR1 SEHNR, CDR2 FQNEAQ (reference sequence). There are 16 residues in the CDR3. V was pared by 5 bases and J by 5 bases, with 18 bases between. The CDR3 DNA reads TGTGCCAGCAGCCCCAGAAACAGGGCCAGGACCGGGGAGCTGTTTTTT. This encodes CASSPRNRARTGELFF. Complete variable domain (other parts from reference TRBV7-9 and TRBJ2-2): DTGVSQNPRHKITKRGQNVTFRCDPISEHNRLYWYRQTLGQGPEFLTYFQNEAQLEKSRLLSDRFSAERPKGSFSTLEIQRTEQGDSAMYLCASSPRNRARTGELFFGEGSRLTVL.

The rearrangement links TRBV6-1 to TRBJ2-5; TRBD1 might be the D (5 bases). CDR3 length: 12 residues. V lost 6 bases and J lost 3, with 8 bases in between. Germline lookup yields CDR1 MNHNS and CDR2 SASEGT. The CDR3: CASRRREETQYF. In DNA form, the CDR3 reads TGTGCCAGCAGACGCAGGGAAGAGACCCAGTACTTC.

V usage is TRBV6-1 and J usage is TRBJ2-7; tentative D call: TRBD1 (6 bases). This CDR3 spans 13 amino acids. The germline V and J ends were trimmed by 10 bases and 2 bases, with 15 bases remaining between them. Germline V gene data show CDR1 as MNHNS and CDR2 as SASEGT. The CDR3: CATAGAGPYEQYF. The DNA of the CDR3 is TGTGCCACCGCAGGGGCAGGGCCCTACGAGCAGTACTTC.

This sequence joins TRBV9 and TRBJ1-3; D gene ambiguous. Germline V gene lookup returns CDR1 SGDLS and CDR2 YYNGEE. This CDR3 has 16 amino acids. V was clipped by 1 base and J by 3 bases, with 14 bases between them. The CDR3 DNA reads TGTGCCAGCAGCGTACTGCCATTTGCGGATGGAAACACCATATATTTT. This encodes CASSVLPFADGNTIYF.

A single count supports this clone. The chain recombines TRBV5-4 with TRBJ2-1, with D uncertain. Trimming removed 2 bases from V and 0 bases from J, with 9 bases in between. Germline CDR1 is SGHNT and CDR2 is YYREEE (reference sequence). CDR3 length: 15 residues. CDR3 residues: CASSFPGSSYNEQFF. The CDR3 DNA follows: TGTGCCAGCAGCTTTCCCGGAAGCTCCTACAATGAGCAGTTCTTC. Combining the CDR3 with reference TRBV5-4 and TRBJ2-1 gives the whole variable domain ETGVTQSPTHLIKTRGQQVTLRCSSQSGHNTVSWYQQALGQGPQFIFQYYREEENGRGNFPPRFSGLQFPNYSSELNVNALELDDSALYLCASSFPGSSYNEQFFGPGTRLTVL.

The chain recombines TRBV6-1 with TRBJ2-1; D is perhaps TRBD1 or TRBD2 (7 bases each). The CDR3 covers 16 residues. V gave up 1 base and J gave up 6 bases, with 16 bases separating them. Germline lookup yields CDR1 MNHNS and CDR2 SASEGT. CDR3 DNA sequence: TGTGCCAGCAGTGAAGTGGGACTAAGGGGGCCCAATGAGCAGTTCTTC. It translates to CASSEVGLRGPNEQFF.

The chain is built from TRBV6-5 and TRBJ2-7, with TRBD2 as a possible D gene (6 bases). V was trimmed by 3 bases and J by 5 bases, leaving 17 bases between them. CDR1 is MNHEY, CDR2 SVGAGI, per germline. The CDR3 length is 15 residues. CDR3 protein: CASSYRATSFDEQYF. For the CDR3, the DNA is TGTGCCAGCAGTTATAGGGCCACTAGCTTTGACGAGCAGTACTTC.